The subject of this entry is one T cell receptor (beta chain). Measured with immunoSEQ multiplex PCR; TCRdb has only the in-frame clones, and not every one. The sample lists 180,000 or so clones, around 78% seen once, with 4.4% in the top ten. These data originate in a study of blood T cell repertoires in COVID-19. Germline V gene data show CDR1 as LGHNA and CDR2 as YSLEER. Trimming cost V 0 bases and J 4 bases; bases outside gene matches: 16. The CDR3 spans 20 residues. The clonotype comes from a woman between 45 and 60 years old who had recovered from COVID-19. V gene TRBV4-3 combines with J gene TRBJ2-3; TRBD1 agrees at 10 bases. The source material was PBMCs or T cells enriched from blood (not recorded which). Written as DNA, the CDR3 is TGCGCCAGCAGCCAAGATAGGACAGGGGGAAGAAGGGGTCATCCAGATACGCAGTATTTT. As protein: CASSQDRTGGRRGHPDTQYF.